This T cell receptor beta chain was obtained from a study of cytomegalovirus exposure and HLA in healthy donors. About this clone: The antigen remains undetermined.

Study results and caveats: From TCR beta sequences, most subjects' HLA-A and HLA-B alleles were reportedly predicted accurately. Cytomegalovirus-associated TCR beta chains were listed, numbering around 150.

The study ran its PCR with 60 Vbeta and 13 Jbeta primers. Sequencing used immunoSEQ multiplex PCR; TCRdb keeps in-frame clones, though not all of them. The table has some 130,000 clones, 75% to 80% seen once. The source material was PBMCs. The sequence came from a man aged 25-45 years in good health and CMV-seronegative.

CDR3 residues: CASSPDFYGYTF. The CDR3 DNA reads TGTGCCAGCAGCCCCGACTTCTATGGCTACACCTTC. The rearrangement links TRBV6-5 to TRBJ1-2; D is unresolved. Germline CDR1 MNHEY, CDR2 SVGAGI. The CDR3 covers 12 residues. V shed 6 bases and J shed 4 bases, with 9 bases lying between them.